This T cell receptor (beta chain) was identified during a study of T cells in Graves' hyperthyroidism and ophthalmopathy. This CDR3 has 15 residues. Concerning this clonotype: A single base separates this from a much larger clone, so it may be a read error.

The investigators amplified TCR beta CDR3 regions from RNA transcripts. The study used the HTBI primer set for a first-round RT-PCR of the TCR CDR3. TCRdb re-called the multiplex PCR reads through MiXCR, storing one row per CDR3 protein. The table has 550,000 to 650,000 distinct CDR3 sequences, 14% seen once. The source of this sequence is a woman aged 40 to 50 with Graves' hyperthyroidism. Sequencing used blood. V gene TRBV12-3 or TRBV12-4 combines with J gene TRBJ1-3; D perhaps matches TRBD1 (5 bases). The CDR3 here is CASSLRQSSGNTVYF. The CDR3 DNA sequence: TGTGCCAGCAGTTTACGACAGAGCTCTGGAAACACCGTATATTTT.